Listed below are T cell receptor beta chains from one sample, sequenced in a study of blood T cell repertoires in COVID-19. Sequencing was performed with immunoSEQ multiplex PCR; in TCRdb, only in-frame clones are kept and a portion is missing. The sample holds 270,000 or so clones, 80% to 90% seen once. Source material: peripheral blood. The receptors derive from a woman in her thirties with COVID-19, enrolled during active disease. The CDR3 runs from the conserved cysteine through the conserved F or W. Each record gives: D gene, V gene, clone size, J gene, CDR3 protein, CDR3 DNA. A D gene is named only where the DNA matches it firmly. Not all rows give a size; the values are once, few, many and, for expanded clones, a class.

NA	TRBV12-5	few	TRBJ1-1	CASGPSHTSLNTEAFF	TGTGCTAGTGGTCCCTCTCACACAAGTTTGAACACTGAAGCTTTCTTT
NA	TRBV19	NA	TRBJ1-3	CASSRWALGNTIYF	TGTGCCAGTAGCCGCTGGGCACTTGGAAACACCATATATTTT
NA	TRBV28	NA	TRBJ1-1	CASSFVGGGPEAFF	TGTGCCAGCAGTTTTGTGGGTGGAGGGCCTGAAGCTTTCTTT
NA	TRBV18	NA	TRBJ1-5	CASSLQDSNQPQHF	TGTGCCAGCTCACTTCAGGACTCCAATCAGCCCCAGCATTTT
NA	TRBV19	NA	TRBJ1-2	CASSYSLSYGYTF	TGTGCCAGTAGTTACAGCCTGTCCTATGGCTACACCTTC
TRBD2	TRBV29-1	few	TRBJ2-1	CSVPYNSGVYNEQFF	TGCAGCGTCCCTTATAACAGCGGGGTATACAATGAGCAGTTCTTC
TRBD1	TRBV5-1	few	TRBJ1-6	CASSLVSDRGLSPLHF	TGCGCCAGCAGCTTGGTTTCCGACAGGGGGCTGTCACCCCTCCACTTT
NA	TRBV29-1	NA	TRBJ1-3	CSVQGFAGNTIYF	TGCAGCGTGCAGGGCTTTGCTGGAAACACCATATATTTT
NA	TRBV7-9	NA	TRBJ2-7	CASSPGRTFSYEQYF	TGTGCCAGCAGCCCAGGCCGGACATTCTCCTACGAGCAGTACTTC
TRBD1	TRBV6-5	NA	TRBJ1-2	CASSYDRGPNYGYTF	TGTGCCAGCAGTTATGACAGGGGTCCTAACTATGGCTACACCTTC
TRBD2	TRBV12-3/TRBV12-4	NA	TRBJ2-1	CASSSRGGQFF	TGTGCCAGCAGTTCCCGGGGGGGCCAGTTCTTC
TRBD2	TRBV27	NA	TRBJ2-3	CASASSGGWRADTQYF	TGTGCCAGCGCGTCAAGCGGGGGGTGGAGGGCAGATACGCAGTATTTT
NA	TRBV10-1	NA	TRBJ2-3	CASNPAAGTDTQYF	TGCGCCAGCAACCCAGCAGCGGGCACAGATACGCAGTATTTT
NA	TRBV5-8	NA	TRBJ1-5	CASSFDRNQPQHF	TGTGCCAGCAGCTTTGACAGAAATCAGCCCCAGCATTTT
NA	TRBV5-1	NA	TRBJ2-7	CASSLVPGDYEQYF	TGCGCCAGCAGCTTGGTTCCGGGGGATTACGAGCAGTACTTC
TRBD1	TRBV11-2	once	TRBJ1-6	CASSLEQGTPLHF	TGTGCCAGCAGCTTAGAACAGGGGACCCCCCTCCACTTT
NA	TRBV6-6	NA	TRBJ2-5	CAIKAGNQETQYF	TGTGCCATCAAAGCAGGGAACCAAGAGACCCAGTACTTC
TRBD1	TRBV2	NA	TRBJ2-7	CASTRGQGYEQYF	TGTGCCAGCACCCGGGGACAGGGGTACGAGCAGTACTTC
NA	TRBV2	NA	TRBJ1-6	CASSEAGGGVSALHF	TGTGCCAGCAGTGAAGCGGGGGGAGGTGTCTCGGCCCTCCACTTT
NA	TRBV2	NA	TRBJ2-7	CASSVLVTIPNEQYF	TGTGCCAGCAGTGTGTTGGTCACCATTCCTAACGAGCAGTACTTC
NA	TRBV3-1/TRBV3-2	NA	TRBJ2-1	CASSHPGYNEQFF	TGTGCCAGCAGCCACCCAGGATACAATGAGCAGTTCTTC
TRBD1	TRBV10-2	NA	TRBJ1-1	CASRQGWTGFAFF	TGCGCCAGCCGCCAAGGCTGGACAGGGTTCGCTTTCTTT
TRBD2	TRBV10-3	NA	TRBJ2-3	CAISTLAGGTDTQYF	TGTGCCATCAGTACCCTAGCGGGGGGCACAGATACGCAGTATTTT
NA	TRBV7-6	NA	TRBJ1-1	CASSGGTEAFF	TGTGCCAGCAGCGGGGGGACTGAAGCTTTCTTT
NA	TRBV6-5	few	TRBJ1-1	CASSYSWGRAEAFF	TGTGCCAGCAGTTACTCCTGGGGGCGGGCGGAAGCTTTCTTT
NA	TRBV6-5	NA	TRBJ1-2	CASSRDQGYYGYTF	TGTGCCAGCAGTCGCGACCAGGGCTACTATGGCTACACCTTC
NA	TRBV3-1/TRBV3-2	NA	TRBJ1-6	CASSPALRGIGSPLHF	TGTGCCAGCAGCCCCGCCCTCAGGGGAATTGGATCACCCCTCCACTTT
TRBD2	TRBV4-1	NA	TRBJ2-3	CASSTGTMYTDTQYF	TGCGCCAGCAGCACCGGGACTATGTACACAGATACGCAGTATTTT
TRBD1	TRBV5-5	once	TRBJ1-4	CASSWGQGATNEKLFF	TGTGCCAGCAGCTGGGGACAGGGAGCAACTAATGAAAAACTGTTTTTT
NA	TRBV5-1	NA	TRBJ1-1	CASGAYSNTEAFF	TGCGCCAGCGGGGCCTATTCGAACACTGAAGCTTTCTTT
NA	TRBV5-1	few	TRBJ2-1	CASSPLGYEQFF	TGCGCCAGCAGCCCGTTGGGCTATGAGCAGTTCTTC
NA	TRBV19	NA	TRBJ1-2	CASSIRGNDGYTF	TGTGCCAGTAGTATACGGGGGAACGATGGCTACACCTTC
NA	TRBV5-1	NA	TRBJ2-2	CASSLDRQAGELFF	TGCGCCAGCAGCTTGGATAGACAAGCCGGGGAGCTGTTTTTT
TRBD1	TRBV6-5	NA	TRBJ1-2	CASSYSNRGYGYTF	TGTGCCAGCAGTTACTCGAACAGGGGCTATGGCTACACCTTC
NA	TRBV30	NA	TRBJ2-3	CAWSVLVSVRGTQYF	TGTGCCTGGAGTGTACTCGTATCGGTGCGGGGTACGCAGTATTTT
TRBD1	TRBV5-5	NA	TRBJ1-6	CASSLGQGALVNSPLHF	TGTGCCAGCAGCTTAGGACAGGGGGCTTTAGTTAATTCACCCCTCCACTTT
NA	TRBV19	NA	TRBJ2-3	CASSWGRSTDTQYF	TGTGCCAGTAGTTGGGGGCGCAGTACAGATACGCAGTATTTT
TRBD1	TRBV18	NA	TRBJ2-7	CASSPRDRGEQYF	TGTGCCAGCTCACCACGGGACAGGGGCGAGCAGTACTTC
NA	TRBV3-1/TRBV3-2	NA	TRBJ1-5	CASSQGGGQPQHF	TGTGCCAGCAGCCAAGGTGGAGGACAGCCCCAGCATTTT
NA	TRBV5-1	once	TRBJ1-3	CASRPRPGLYGNTIYF	TGCGCCAGCAGACCTCGTCCAGGGCTATATGGAAACACCATATATTTT
NA	TRBV6-7	NA	TRBJ1-6	CASTQRWGPSYNSPLHF	TGTGCCAGCACGCAGAGGTGGGGGCCCTCCTATAATTCACCCCTCCACTTT
NA	TRBV7-2	NA	TRBJ2-7	CASSPQKGMGHEQYF	TGTGCCAGCAGCCCCCAGAAGGGGATGGGCCACGAGCAGTACTTC
TRBD1	TRBV7-9	NA	TRBJ1-1	CASSLEQGRNTEAFF	TGTGCCAGCAGCTTAGAACAGGGGCGGAACACTGAAGCTTTCTTT
TRBD1	TRBV4-1	NA	TRBJ2-7	CASSQSAGRTGVSYEQYF	TGCGCCAGCAGCCAAAGTGCTGGCCGGACAGGGGTCTCCTACGAGCAGTACTTC
TRBD1	TRBV13	NA	TRBJ2-7	CASSLAQGAYEQYF	TGTGCCAGCAGCCTAGCACAGGGGGCCTACGAGCAGTACTTC
TRBD1	TRBV7-9	NA	TRBJ2-3	CASSLKRGRWGSTDTQYF	TGTGCCAGCAGCCTCAAGAGGGGGCGCTGGGGGAGCACAGATACGCAGTATTTT
NA	TRBV11-2	NA	TRBJ2-7	CASSLQGMAYEQYF	TGTGCCAGCAGCTTACAGGGTATGGCCTACGAGCAGTACTTC
NA	TRBV19	NA	TRBJ1-5	CASRRGTNQPQHF	TGTGCCAGTAGGAGGGGGACGAATCAGCCCCAGCATTTT
TRBD2	TRBV15	NA	TRBJ2-5	CATSSEPWDYTLQETQYF	TGTGCCACCAGCAGTGAGCCTTGGGACTATACACTCCAAGAGACCCAGTACTTC
TRBD2	TRBV5-1	NA	TRBJ2-5	CASSEDTGGETQYF	TGCGCCAGCAGCGAGGACACGGGGGGAGAGACCCAGTACTTC